This T cell receptor (beta chain) was found in a study of blood T cell repertoires in COVID-19. In the study overall: Donors in the United States, Italy and Spain gave samples during acute or convalescent COVID-19. T cells, B-cell-depleted T cells, or PBMCs supplied cDNA or gDNA.

The authors' processing: Counts of nucleated cells, estimated from reference gene primer amplification, were obtained. The protocol was immunoSEQ multiplex PCR, while the TCRdb copy is restricted to in-frame clones and leaves out a portion. That table gives V, J and clone size, and the DNA gave D and trimming. In the table there are 150,000 or so clones, around nine tenths of which are singletons. The sequenced material came from peripheral blood. The TCR was taken from a human donor in a cohort sampled during active COVID-19.

CDR3 sequence: CASSPTKGTVYGYTF. The CDR3 nucleotides read TGTGCCAGCAGCCCCACCAAGGGGACAGTCTATGGCTACACCTTC. The V call is TRBV7-2, the J call TRBJ1-2; the match to TRBD1 covers 7 bases. This CDR3 contains 15 residues. Germline CDR1 SGHTA, CDR2 FQGNSA. Trimming cost V 5 bases and J 4 bases; bases outside gene matches: 10.